One TCR beta chain is described in this entry. This entry is derived from a study of long-term antiretroviral therapy in people with HIV. Runs used v3.0 of the immunoSEQ assay and were done at survey level. Profiled with immunoSEQ multiplex PCR; TCRdb holds only in-frame clones, not every one. Among 23,000 or so clones listed, roughly 80% were seen once. Trimming removed 0 bases from V and 9 bases from J; junction bases left unmatched: 21. CDR3 length: 20 amino acids. Germline V gives CDR1 SGHTA, CDR2 FQGTGA. The chain couples TRBV7-3 to TRBJ2-1; 9 bases align to TRBD1. The receptor was isolated from a woman in her twenties or thirties with HIV. The sample in question was unsorted PBMCs, obtained 0.2 years after starting antiretroviral therapy. The CDR3, as DNA: TGTGCCAGCAGCTTAACGTTCGCGGGCCCGGGACAGGGATCCTTCGGTGAGCAGTTCTTC. As protein: CASSLTFAGPGQGSFGEQFF.